This section outlines one TCR beta chain sequence together with its context. Its antigen is not known. These data come from a study of shared clonotypes between healthy human individuals. TCRdb keeps only in-frame clones here, not all; method: immunoSEQ multiplex PCR. The sample includes over a million clones, more than 95% of them seen just once. From germline, CDR1 is LNHNV and CDR2 YYDKDF (reference sequence). V was pared by 4 bases and J by 0 bases, with 11 bases between. The CDR3 spans 15 residues. The donors were adults (healthy and HIV-negative) with no recent acute infections or vaccinations. Overall study findings and caveats: Clonotypes shared by all four sorted-subset donors had higher generation probabilities than non-shared clonotypes. For naive CD4 cells, around 5% of clonotypes were shared across several donors. Incompleteness in sorted-subset sequencing, despite large depth, was shown by rarefaction.

This receptor was identified in a man aged 25 to 40 in good health. The material sequenced was naive CD4+ T cells sorted from blood. Subset defined: CD45RA+ positively selected. This chain links TRBV15 with TRBJ2-3; a weak D match, TRBD2 (5 bases). CDR3 region: CATSTAATSTDTQYF. The DNA for the CDR3 is TGTGCCACCAGCACAGCGGCTACTAGCACAGATACGCAGTATTTT. Variable domain in full (rest from reference TRBV15 and TRBJ2-3): DAMVIQNPRYQVTQFGKPVTLSCSQTLNHNVMYWYQQKSSQAPKLLFHYYDKDFNNEADTPDNFQSRRPNTSFCFLDIRSPGLGDTAMYLCATSTAATSTDTQYFGPGTRLTVL.